Shown below are 13 T cell receptor beta chains from a single sample sequenced in a study of T cells in Graves' hyperthyroidism and ophthalmopathy. RNA transcripts were the template for amplifying TCR beta CDR3 regions. HTBI primers drove first-round RT-PCR of the TCR CDR3. MiXCR was run by TCRdb on the multiplex PCR reads, yielding one entry per CDR3 protein. The sample lists hundreds of thousands of distinct CDR3 sequences, about 19% occurring once. Source material: blood. Receptor source: a man aged 50-59 years with Graves' ophthalmopathy.

The rearrangement uses TRBV28 and TRBJ2-3; 11 bases are shared with TRBD2. From germline, CDR1 is MDHEN and CDR2 SYDVKM. With 4 bases clipped from V and 0 bases from J, the junction kept 18 bases outside the gene matches. The CDR3 has 21 amino acids. The CDR3 loop is CASSSGQFTYSGRDSTDTQYF. CDR3 in DNA: TGTGCCAGCAGTTCAGGCCAGTTCACCTATAGCGGGAGGGATAGCACAGATACGCAGTATTTT.

In its sample, this clonotype was seen a few times. The junction departs from germline at one end; a sequencing error may be responsible. The rearrangement uses TRBV28 and TRBJ2-5; 7 nucleotides agree with TRBD1. CDR1 and CDR2 from the germline V gene are MDHEN and SYDVKM. The CDR3 is made up of 11 amino acids. The CDR3 DNA reads as TGTGCCAGCAGTTCCGACAGGGATCTGAACTTC. Translated: CASSSDRDLNF.

This clonotype was found a few times. The J gene is TRBJ2-1, the V gene TRBV5-4; 8 bases match TRBD2. Losses at the gene ends were 0 bases for V and 2 bases for J; bases not matched to a gene: 4. Per germline, CDR1 SGHNT and CDR2 YYREEE (reference sequence). This CDR3 has 16 amino acids. In nucleotides, the CDR3 is TGTGCCAGCAGCTTGGAAGCGGGAGTAACCTACAATGAGCAGTTCTTC. This codes for CASSLEAGVTYNEQFF.

This clonotype occurred a few times. This chain joins TRBV7-9 and TRBJ2-7; D unclear. This CDR3 spans 11 amino acids. The germline V gene encodes CDR1 SEHNR and CDR2 FQNEAQ (reference sequence). V dropped 3 bases and J dropped 7 bases, with 7 bases sitting between them. The CDR3 coding sequence is TGTGCCAGCAGCTTCACCGGGGAGCAGTACTTC. As protein: CASSFTGEQYF. The complete variable domain, with remaining parts taken from reference TRBV7-9 and TRBJ2-7, reads DTGVSQNPRHKITKRGQNVTFRCDPISEHNRLYWYRQTLGQGPEFLTYFQNEAQLEKSRLLSDRFSAERPKGSFSTLEIQRTEQGDSAMYLCASSFTGEQYFGPGTRLTVT.

A few counts support this clonotype. The rearrangement uses TRBV7-9 and TRBJ1-2; 8 bases are shared with TRBD1. Germline V gene lookup returns CDR1 SEHNR and CDR2 FQNEAQ (reference sequence). J was trimmed by 7 bases and V by 4 bases; bases with no gene match: 11. The CDR3 is 15 amino acids. This CDR3 is CASSSQGAPSRGYTF. The CDR3 nucleotides are TGTGCCAGCAGCTCCCAGGGGGCTCCTTCTCGTGGCTACACCTTC.

CDR3 sequence reads: CASSPPGLAGGVTGELFF. CDR3 DNA sequence: TGTGCCAGCAGCCCTCCGGGACTAGCGGGAGGGGTAACCGGGGAGCTGTTTTTT. The V and J genes are TRBV7-3 and TRBJ2-2; 16 nucleotides agree with TRBD2. The V segment lost 5 bases and the J segment 5 bases; nucleotides outside the gene matches: 8. The germline V gene has CDR1 SGHTA and CDR2 FQGTGA. This CDR3 comprises 18 residues.

The rearrangement uses TRBV20-1 and TRBJ2-5, with TRBD2 matching 10 bases. With 5 bases clipped from V and 2 bases from J, the junction kept 11 bases outside the gene matches. Germline values: CDR1 DFQATT, CDR2 SNEGSKA (reference sequence). The CDR3 runs to 16 residues. CDR3 DNA sequence: TGCAGTGCTCTCGGGGCTAGCGGGAGAGTACAAGAGACCCAGTACTTC. Its translation: CSALGASGRVQETQYF.

V and J are TRBV6-1 and TRBJ2-7, with 7 bases matching TRBD1. Trimming cost V 7 bases and J 2 bases; bases outside gene matches: 8. CDR1 and CDR2 (germline): MNHNS, SASEGT. The CDR3 covers 14 residues. CDR3 protein: CASIDGTAAYEQYF. CDR3 nucleotide sequence: TGTGCCAGCATCGACGGGACAGCCGCCTACGAGCAGTACTTC.

The count of this clonotype is one. This chain connects TRBV30 to TRBJ2-7; no firm D call. The CDR3 consists of 14 residues. V was cut by 0 bases and J by 2 bases, with 11 bases left in between. Germline values: CDR1 GTSNPN, CDR2 SVGIG (reference sequence). The CDR3 sequence: CAWSVPLQTYEQYF. The CDR3 DNA reads TGTGCCTGGAGTGTACCTCTTCAAACCTACGAGCAGTACTTC.

This chain connects TRBV28 to TRBJ2-2; TRBD2 might be the D (5 bases). This CDR3 has 15 amino acids. Germline V lookup: CDR1 MDHEN, CDR2 SYDVKM. Deletions cut 6 bases from V and 1 base from J, with 12 bases between. The CDR3: CASRRELWNTGELFF. The CDR3 DNA is TGTGCCAGCAGACGGGAACTGTGGAACACCGGGGAGCTGTTTTTT.

The chain recombines TRBV24-1 with TRBJ1-1; D remains unclear. CDR3 length: 11 residues. V lost 6 bases to trimming and J lost 6 bases, with 7 bases between them. CDR1 and CDR2 (germline): KGHDR, SFDVKD. CDR3 bases: TGTGCCACCAGTACGGGTCCTGAAGCTTTCTTT. It is translated as CATSTGPEAFF.

This chain uses TRBV7-2 with TRBJ1-5; a possible D gene is TRBD1 (5 bases). CDR3 length: 15 residues. The germline V and J ends were trimmed by 1 base and 0 bases, with 7 bases remaining between them. Germline CDR1 is SGHTA and CDR2 is FQGNSA. CDR3 DNA: TGTGCCAGCAGCTTAGGGACAAATAGCAATCAGCCCCAGCATTTT. Its translation: CASSLGTNSNQPQHF.

This clonotype has at least ten counts. The CDR3 DNA sequence: TGTGCCTGGAGTCCCACGGCTGCAACTAATGAAAAACTGTTTTTT. Amino acids: CAWSPTAATNEKLFF. This sequence joins TRBV30 and TRBJ1-4, with D uncertain. The ends were cut back, 2 bases at V and 0 bases at J, with 10 bases in the middle. The CDR3 has 15 residues. Germline CDR1 GTSNPN, CDR2 SVGIG (reference sequence).